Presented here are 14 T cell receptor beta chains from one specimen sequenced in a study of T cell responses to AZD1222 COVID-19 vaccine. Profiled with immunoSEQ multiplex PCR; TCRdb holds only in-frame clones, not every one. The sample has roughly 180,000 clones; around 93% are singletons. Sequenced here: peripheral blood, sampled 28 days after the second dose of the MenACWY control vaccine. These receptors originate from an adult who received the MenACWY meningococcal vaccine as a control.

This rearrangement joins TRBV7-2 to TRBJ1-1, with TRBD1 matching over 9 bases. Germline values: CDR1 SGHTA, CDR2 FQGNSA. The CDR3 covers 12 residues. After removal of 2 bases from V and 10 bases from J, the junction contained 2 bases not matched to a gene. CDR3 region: CASSLRDRAAFF. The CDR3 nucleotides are TGTGCCAGCAGCTTACGGGACAGGGCAGCTTTCTTT.

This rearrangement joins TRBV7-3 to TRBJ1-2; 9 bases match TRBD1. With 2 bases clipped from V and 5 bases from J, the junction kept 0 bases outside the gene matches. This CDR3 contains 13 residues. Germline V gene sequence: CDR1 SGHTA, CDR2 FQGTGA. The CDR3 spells CASSLGQGYGYTF. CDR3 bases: TGTGCCAGCAGCTTAGGACAGGGGTATGGCTACACCTTC.

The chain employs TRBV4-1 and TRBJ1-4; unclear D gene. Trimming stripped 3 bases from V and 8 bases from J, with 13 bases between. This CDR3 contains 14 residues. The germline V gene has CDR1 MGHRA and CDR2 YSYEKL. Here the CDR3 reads CASSQVLTPEKLFF. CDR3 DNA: TGCGCCAGCAGCCAGGTCCTCACCCCCGAAAAACTGTTTTTT.

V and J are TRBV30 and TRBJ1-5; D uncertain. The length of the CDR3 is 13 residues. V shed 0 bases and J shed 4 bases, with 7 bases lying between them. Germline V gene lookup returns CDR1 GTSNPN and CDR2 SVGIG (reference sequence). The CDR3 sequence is CAWSVRENQPQHF. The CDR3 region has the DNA TGTGCCTGGAGTGTAAGGGAAAATCAGCCCCAGCATTTT.

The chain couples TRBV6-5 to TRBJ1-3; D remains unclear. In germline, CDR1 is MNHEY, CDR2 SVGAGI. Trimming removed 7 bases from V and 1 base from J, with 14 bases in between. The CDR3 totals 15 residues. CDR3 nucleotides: TGTGCCAGCAAGGCCCCAGTGGGGTCTGGAAACACCATATATTTT. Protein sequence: CASKAPVGSGNTIYF.

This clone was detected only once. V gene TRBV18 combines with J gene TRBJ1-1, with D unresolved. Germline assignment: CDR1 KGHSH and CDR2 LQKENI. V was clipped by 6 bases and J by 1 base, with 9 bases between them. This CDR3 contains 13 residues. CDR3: CASSELGNTEAFF. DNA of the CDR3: TGTGCCAGCTCGGAACTAGGGAACACTGAAGCTTTCTTT. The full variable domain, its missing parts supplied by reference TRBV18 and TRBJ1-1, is NAGVMQNPRHLVRRRGQEARLRCSPMKGHSHVYWYRQLPEEGLKFMVYLQKENIIDESGMPKERFSAEFPKEGPSILRIQQVVRGDSAAYFCASSELGNTEAFFGQGTRLTVV.

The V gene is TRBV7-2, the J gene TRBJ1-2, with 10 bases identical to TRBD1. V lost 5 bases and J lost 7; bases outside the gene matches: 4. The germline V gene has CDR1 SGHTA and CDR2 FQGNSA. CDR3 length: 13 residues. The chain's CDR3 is CASSRDRGVGYTF. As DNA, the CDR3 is TGTGCCAGCAGCCGGGACAGGGGTGTTGGCTACACCTTC. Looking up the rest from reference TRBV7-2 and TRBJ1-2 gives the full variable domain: GAGVSQSPSNKVTEKGKDVELRCDPISGHTALYWYRQSLGQGLEFLIYFQGNSAPDKSGLPSDRFSAERTGGSVSTLTIQRTQQEDSAVYLCASSRDRGVGYTFGSGTRLTVV.

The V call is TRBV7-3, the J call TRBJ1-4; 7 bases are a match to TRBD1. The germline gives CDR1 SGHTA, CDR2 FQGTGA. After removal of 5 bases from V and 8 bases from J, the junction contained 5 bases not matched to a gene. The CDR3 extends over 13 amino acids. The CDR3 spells CASSRQGGEKLFF. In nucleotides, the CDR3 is TGTGCCAGCAGCCGACAGGGAGGAGAAAAACTGTTTTTT.

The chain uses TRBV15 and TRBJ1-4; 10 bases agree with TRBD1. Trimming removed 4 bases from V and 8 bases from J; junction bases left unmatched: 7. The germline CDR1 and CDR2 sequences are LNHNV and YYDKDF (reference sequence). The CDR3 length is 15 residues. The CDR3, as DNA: TGTGCCACCAGCACCGGGACAGGGGTGGGGGAAAAACTGTTTTTT. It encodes CATSTGTGVGEKLFF.

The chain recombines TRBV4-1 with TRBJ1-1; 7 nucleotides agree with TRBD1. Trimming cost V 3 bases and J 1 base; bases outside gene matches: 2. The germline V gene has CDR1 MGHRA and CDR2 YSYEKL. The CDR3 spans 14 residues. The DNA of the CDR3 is TGCGCCAGCAGCCATGACAGGGCGAACACTGAAGCTTTCTTT. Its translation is CASSHDRANTEAFF.

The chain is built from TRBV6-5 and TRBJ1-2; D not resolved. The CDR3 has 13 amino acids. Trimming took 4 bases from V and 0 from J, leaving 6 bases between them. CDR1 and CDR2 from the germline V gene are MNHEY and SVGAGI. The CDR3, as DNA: TGTGCCAGCAGTTTGACATCTAACTATGGCTACACCTTC. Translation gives CASSLTSNYGYTF.

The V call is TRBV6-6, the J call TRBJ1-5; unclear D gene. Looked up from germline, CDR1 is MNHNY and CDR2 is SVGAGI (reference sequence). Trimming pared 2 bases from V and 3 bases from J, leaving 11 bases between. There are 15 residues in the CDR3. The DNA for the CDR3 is TGTGCCAGCAGTTACGGCGGACGGTCCAATCAGCCCCAGCATTTT. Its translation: CASSYGGRSNQPQHF.

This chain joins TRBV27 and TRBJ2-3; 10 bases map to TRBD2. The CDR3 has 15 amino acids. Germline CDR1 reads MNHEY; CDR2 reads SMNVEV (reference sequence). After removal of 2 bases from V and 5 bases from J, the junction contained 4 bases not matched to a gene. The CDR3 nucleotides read TGTGCCAGCAGTTTAGAGCGGGGGGGCAGAGATACGCAGTATTTT. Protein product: CASSLERGGRDTQYF.

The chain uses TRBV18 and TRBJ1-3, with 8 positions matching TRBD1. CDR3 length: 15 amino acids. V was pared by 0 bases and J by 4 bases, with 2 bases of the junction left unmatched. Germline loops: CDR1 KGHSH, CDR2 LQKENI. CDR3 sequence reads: CASSPPTGVGNTIYF. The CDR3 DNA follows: TGTGCCAGCTCACCACCGACAGGGGTGGGAAACACCATATATTTT. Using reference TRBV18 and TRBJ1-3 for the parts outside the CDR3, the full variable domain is NAGVMQNPRHLVRRRGQEARLRCSPMKGHSHVYWYRQLPEEGLKFMVYLQKENIIDESGMPKERFSAEFPKEGPSILRIQQVVRGDSAAYFCASSPPTGVGNTIYFGEGSWLTVV.